The source of this TCR beta chain is a study of blood T cells in healthy people across ages. Study-level points and caveats: Estimates drawn from one million T cells were deemed to understate diversity. Not knowing donor CMV status may have confounded expanded clonotype changes.

The CDR3 length is 15 residues. V lost 6 bases to trimming and J lost 2 bases; unmatched junction nucleotides: 8. Germline V gives CDR1 MDHEN, CDR2 SYDVKM. Comment on this clonotype: The antigen is not known.

Each donor's blood draw was around 9.2 milliliters of peripheral blood. Isolating PBMCs gave at least 6 million of these cells per sample. A second PCR of about 6 to 12 cycles used a sample-barcoded 5' primer and a J-beta primer mix. Each CDR3 protein is one row after TCRdb ran MiXCR on the 5' RACE reads. The sample holds about 1.8 million distinct CDR3 sequences; roughly 50% are singletons and the top ten take around 2.1%. The TCR originated in a woman in her 40s in good health. The chain couples TRBV28 to TRBJ2-3; 7 nucleotides match TRBD1. Input material: blood. This CDR3 reads CASRTGTAFTDTQYF. The CDR3 coding sequence is TGTGCCAGCAGAACCGGGACAGCTTTCACAGATACGCAGTATTTT.